Listed below are T cell receptor beta chains from one sample, sequenced in a study of blood T cell repertoires in COVID-19. TCRdb keeps only in-frame clones here, not all; method: immunoSEQ multiplex PCR. The sample consists of roughly 330,000 clones, roughly 90% of them appearing once. The specimen sequenced was peripheral blood. Receptor source: a man younger than 35 who had recovered from COVID-19. Each CDR3 is given with its conserved first and last residue. The D gene is left open where the match is weak. Not all rows give a size; the values are once, few, many and, for expanded clones, a class.

CASSLGTAGTQYF | TGTGCCAGCAGCTTAGGGACCGCGGGTACGCAGTATTTT | - | TRBJ2-3 | - | TRBV11-2 | 13
CASSAALAGPYEQYF | TGTGCCAGCAGCGCAGCCTTAGCGGGACCCTACGAGCAGTACTTC | - | TRBJ2-7 | TRBD2 | TRBV7-9 | 15
CASDVAGRKNTEAFF | TGTGCCAGTGACGTTGCGGGACGGAAGAACACTGAAGCTTTCTTT | - | TRBJ1-1 | - | TRBV19 | 15
CASSFGGSTDTQYF | TGTGCCAGCAGTTTTGGCGGGAGCACAGATACGCAGTATTTT | - | TRBJ2-3 | - | TRBV28 | 14
CASGSGLGTDTQYF | TGTGCTAGTGGTTCGGGACTAGGCACAGATACGCAGTATTTT | - | TRBJ2-3 | TRBD2 | TRBV12-5 | 14
CASSLDRGPETQYF | TGCGCCAGCAGCTTGGACAGGGGGCCGGAGACCCAGTACTTC | - | TRBJ2-5 | TRBD1 | TRBV5-1 | 14
CASSLGGTSGTATYNEQFF | TGTGCCAGCAGCCTCGGTGGGACTAGCGGGACCGCCACCTACAATGAGCAGTTCTTC | - | TRBJ2-1 | TRBD2 | TRBV7-6 | 19
CASSGRTDSNYGYTF | TGTGCCAGCAGTGGAAGGACAGATTCTAACTATGGCTACACCTTC | - | TRBJ1-2 | - | TRBV27 | 15
CASSLGVGTVTEAFF | TGTGCCAGCAGCTTAGGGGTGGGGACAGTCACTGAAGCTTTCTTT | - | TRBJ1-1 | TRBD1 | TRBV11-2 | 15
CAGGGGTYEQYF | TGTGCCGGGGGGGGCGGAACCTACGAGCAGTACTTC | - | TRBJ2-7 | - | TRBV30 | 12
CASSPRDRGSGANVLTF | TGTGCCAGTAGTCCCCGGGACAGGGGTTCTGGGGCCAACGTCCTGACTTTC | - | TRBJ2-6 | TRBD1 | TRBV19 | 17
CASSTWGNQPQHF | TGTGCCAGCTCGACATGGGGCAATCAGCCCCAGCATTTT | few | TRBJ1-5 | - | TRBV3-1/TRBV3-2 | 13
CASSLVGGAGNTEAFF | TGTGCCAGCAGCTTAGTCGGAGGCGCGGGGAACACTGAAGCTTTCTTT | - | TRBJ1-1 | - | TRBV7-2 | 16
CASSVGQGGQPQHF | TGTGCCAGCAGCGTCGGACAGGGGGGACAGCCCCAGCATTTT | once | TRBJ1-5 | TRBD1 | TRBV9 | 14
CASSPEVADVEQFF | TGTGCCAGCAGCCCTGAGGTAGCGGACGTCGAGCAGTTCTTC | - | TRBJ2-1 | - | TRBV7-2 | 14
CASRSGQGTYEQYF | TGTGCCAGCCGTTCGGGACAGGGAACTTACGAGCAGTACTTC | few | TRBJ2-7 | TRBD1 | TRBV6-1 | 14
CASCTSGGVRETQYF | TGTGCCAGCTGCACTAGCGGGGGGGTACGTGAGACCCAGTACTTC | - | TRBJ2-5 | TRBD2 | TRBV6-6 | 15
CASSEGTGGYEQYF | TGTGCCAGCAGCGAAGGGACAGGGGGTTACGAGCAGTACTTC | - | TRBJ2-7 | TRBD1 | TRBV9 | 14
CASSQDVQRATYEQYF | TGTGCCAGCAGCCAAGATGTGCAGCGCGCTACCTACGAGCAGTACTTC | few | TRBJ2-7 | - | TRBV3-1/TRBV3-2 | 16
CASSSTTGGETQYF | TGTGCCAGCAGCTCTACCACAGGGGGAGAGACCCAGTACTTC | - | TRBJ2-5 | TRBD1 | TRBV5-4 | 14
CASSLYQGSPYGYTF | TGTGCCAGCAGTTTATATCAGGGATCCCCCTATGGCTACACCTTC | few | TRBJ1-2 | - | TRBV27 | 15
CASRLSGGRSYNEQFF | TGTGCCAGCAGGCTTAGCGGGGGGCGCTCCTACAATGAGCAGTTCTTC | - | TRBJ2-1 | TRBD2 | TRBV2 | 16
CASSLAPPRGGVEQYF | TGCGCCAGCAGCTTGGCACCCCCTAGAGGGGGGGTCGAGCAGTACTTC | - | TRBJ2-7 | - | TRBV5-1 | 16
CASSPGNYEQYF | TGTGCCAGCTCACCCGGGAACTACGAGCAGTACTTC | few | TRBJ2-7 | - | TRBV18 | 12
CAPEYRDRGSGNTIYF | TGTGCCCCCGAATACCGGGACAGGGGATCTGGAAACACCATATATTTT | - | TRBJ1-3 | TRBD1 | TRBV24-1 | 16
CASSLKWSGGQETQYF | TGTGCCAGCAGCTTAAAATGGAGCGGGGGCCAGGAGACCCAGTACTTC | - | TRBJ2-5 | TRBD2 | TRBV7-2 | 16
CASSDGQGSYNEQFF | TGTGCCAGCAGCGACGGACAGGGCTCCTACAATGAGCAGTTCTTC | - | TRBJ2-1 | TRBD1 | TRBV11-3 | 15
CASSLNRMQGSNSPLHF | TGTGCCAGCAGTCTGAACAGGATGCAAGGAAGTAATTCACCCCTCCACTTT | once | TRBJ1-6 | - | TRBV6-6 | 17
CASSFRGGQETQYF | TGTGCCAGCAGCTTCCGGGGGGGCCAAGAGACCCAGTACTTC | - | TRBJ2-5 | TRBD2 | TRBV9 | 14